The entry that follows covers one T cell receptor (beta chain) sequence. Participant age was roughly 18 to 90 years, and participants resided in fewer than 25 US areas. Recovered status in Cohort 3 required two negative PCRs, clearance, or symptom resolution. This specimen comes from a study of blood T cell repertoires in COVID-19. Generated by immunoSEQ multiplex PCR, the TCRdb table keeps only in-frame clones and is missing some. The data hold hundreds of thousands of clones, with about 87% observed a single time. Sequencing was carried out using PBMCs or T cells enriched from blood (not recorded which). The clonotype was recovered from a woman aged 45-60 years who had recovered from COVID-19.

Here the CDR3 reads CASSLSWLAGDNEQFF. The CDR3 DNA sequence: TGTGCCAGCAGTTTAAGTTGGCTAGCGGGAGACAATGAGCAGTTCTTC. The chain joins TRBV28 to TRBJ2-1; 10 nucleotides agree with TRBD2. V dropped 2 bases and J dropped 5; count of bases not matched to a gene: 6. This CDR3 is 16 amino acids long. Germline assignment: CDR1 MDHEN and CDR2 SYDVKM.